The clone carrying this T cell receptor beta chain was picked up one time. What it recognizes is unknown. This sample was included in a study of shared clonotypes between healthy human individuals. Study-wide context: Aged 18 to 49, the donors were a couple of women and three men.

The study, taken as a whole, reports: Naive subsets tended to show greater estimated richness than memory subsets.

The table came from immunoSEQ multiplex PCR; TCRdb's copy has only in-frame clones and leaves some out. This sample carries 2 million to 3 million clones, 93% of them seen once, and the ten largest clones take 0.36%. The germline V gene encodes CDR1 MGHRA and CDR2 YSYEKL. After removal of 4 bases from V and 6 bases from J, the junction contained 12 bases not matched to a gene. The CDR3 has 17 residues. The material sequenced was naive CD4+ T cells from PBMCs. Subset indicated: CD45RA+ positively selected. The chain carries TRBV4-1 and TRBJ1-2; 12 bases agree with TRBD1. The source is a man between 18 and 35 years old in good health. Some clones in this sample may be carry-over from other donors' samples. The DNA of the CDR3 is TGCGCCAGCAGCCGCATACGTAGGGGACAGGGGGCGGATGGCTACACCTTC. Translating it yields CASSRIRRGQGADGYTF.